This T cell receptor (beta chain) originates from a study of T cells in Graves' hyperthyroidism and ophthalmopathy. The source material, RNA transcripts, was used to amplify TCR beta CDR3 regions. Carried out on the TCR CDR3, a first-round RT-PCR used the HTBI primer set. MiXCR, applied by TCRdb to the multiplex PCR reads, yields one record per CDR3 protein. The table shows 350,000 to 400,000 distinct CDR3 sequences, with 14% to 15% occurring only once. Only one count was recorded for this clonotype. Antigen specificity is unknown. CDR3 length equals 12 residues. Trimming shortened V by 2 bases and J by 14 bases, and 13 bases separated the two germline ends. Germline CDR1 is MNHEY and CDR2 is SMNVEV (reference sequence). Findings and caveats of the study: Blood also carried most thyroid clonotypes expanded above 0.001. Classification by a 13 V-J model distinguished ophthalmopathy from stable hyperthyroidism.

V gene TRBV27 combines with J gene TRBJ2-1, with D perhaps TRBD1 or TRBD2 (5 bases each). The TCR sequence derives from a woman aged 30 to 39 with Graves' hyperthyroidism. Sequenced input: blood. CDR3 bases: TGTGCCAGCAGTTTAGACGGGGCGGGTAAGTTCTTC. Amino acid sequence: CASSLDGAGKFF.